Listed here is a single T cell receptor (beta chain). The CDR3 covers 16 residues. CDR1 is SGHRS, CDR2 YFSETQ, per germline. Trimming took 3 bases from V and 3 from J; bases not matched to a gene: 7. Here immunoSEQ multiplex PCR was the method, and the copy in TCRdb shows in-frame clones only, minus some. The table has about 280,000 clones, roughly 80% seen once. This sample was taken from a study of blood T cell repertoires in COVID-19. Background on the study: Whether acute or convalescent, the COVID-19 samples came from the United States, Italy and Spain. Sources were T cells, B-cell-depleted T cells, or PBMCs; the material itself was cDNA or gDNA.

Sequenced: PBMCs or T cells enriched from blood (not recorded which). This clonotype was sampled from a man in his forties who had been exposed to COVID-19. The rearrangement links TRBV5-1 to TRBJ2-3; 10 nucleotides align to TRBD2. This chain's CDR3 is CASSWGSSGSTDTQYF. Here the CDR3 DNA reads TGCGCCAGCAGCTGGGGGTCTAGCGGGAGTACAGATACGCAGTATTTT. The full variable domain, its missing parts supplied by reference TRBV5-1 and TRBJ2-3, is KAGVTQTPRYLIKTRGQQVTLSCSPISGHRSVSWYQQTPGQGLQFLFEYFSETQRNKGNFPGRFSGRQFSNSRSEMNVSTLELGDSALYLCASSWGSSGSTDTQYFGPGTRLTVL.